This TCR beta chain was recovered during a study of vaccination and CD4 T cells after COVID-19. V lost 1 base to trimming and J lost 8 bases, with 8 bases between them. Germline CDR1 and CDR2: MDHEN and SYDVKM. CDR3 length equals 12 residues. The sample's treatment: roughly 10-day PBMC culture with coronavirus spike peptide pools or control peptides (ViraFEST assay). An Oncomine TCR Beta short-read assay was used to sequence the DNA from cultured CD4+ T cells. TCRdb re-derived calls from the PCR reads in MiXCR, one entry per CDR3 protein. The sample shows approximately 10,000 distinct CDR3 sequences, roughly three quarters of them seen only once. A note on this clonotype: Its antigen is undetermined.

The chain combines TRBV28 with TRBJ1-2; D gene ambiguous. Sequenced: CD4+ T cells from blood, cultured in vitro. This receptor was identified in a human donor who had recovered from COVID-19. In nucleotides, the CDR3 is TGTGCCAGCAGTTTATTGTCGGAAGGCTACACCTTC. Translation: CASSLLSEGYTF.